This T cell receptor (beta chain) was sequenced for a study of molecular identifiers for immune sequencing clone quantification. This clonotype was counted between two and nine times. TCRdb recomputed calls from the PCR reads with MiXCR, one row per CDR3 protein. The sample holds approximately 320,000 distinct CDR3 sequences; 24% are singletons and the top ten take approximately 0.74%. Material for sequencing was naive CD8+ T cells from blood, with Jurkat cell RNA spiked in. The subset is: FACS-sorted CD8+CD4-CCR7+CD45RA+ naive T cells. The TCR comes from a human donor in good health. Some libraries in this study had Jurkat cell RNA spiked in.

The CDR3 spells CASSTGTGSPYEQYF. The CDR3 bases are TGCGCCAGCAGCACCGGGACAGGGTCTCCCTACGAGCAGTACTTC. This sequence joins TRBV5-1 and TRBJ2-7; 9 bases are shared with TRBD1. The germline V gene has CDR1 SGHRS and CDR2 YFSETQ. V shed 4 bases and J 2 bases; nucleotides not matched to a gene: 7. CDR3 length: 15 amino acids. Complete variable domain (other parts from reference TRBV5-1 and TRBJ2-7): KAGVTQTPRYLIKTRGQQVTLSCSPISGHRSVSWYQQTPGQGLQFLFEYFSETQRNKGNFPGRFSGRQFSNSRSEMNVSTLELGDSALYLCASSTGTGSPYEQYFGPGTRLTVT.